This T cell receptor beta chain is drawn from a study of beta chain features in type 1 diabetes. Study-level information: The samples had about 100,000,000 sorted cells examined in all. Study results and caveats: Among patients with Type 1 diabetes, TCRB CDR3s were moderately but significantly shorter in every one of the four CD4+ subsets.

This clone has a handful of counts. Its antigen is not identified. Reverse transcribing all isolated RNA meant expressed TCRB transcripts were sequenced. Profiling relied on immunoSEQ multiplex PCR, and the TCRdb table lists in-frame clones only, not all of them. The repertoire holds approximately 270,000 clones, with roughly 13% as singletons. The sequenced material came from naive CD4+ T cells from blood. The source is a man under 40 with type 1 diabetes.

Here the CDR3 DNA reads TGTGCCATCAGTGAAACTAGCGGGGTTGATGGTACGCAGTATTTT. Residues: CAISETSGVDGTQYF. This chain uses TRBV10-3 with TRBJ2-3, with 10 bases fitting TRBD2. This CDR3 comprises 15 residues. The germline CDR1 and CDR2 sequences are ENHRY and SYGVKD. Trimming took 3 bases from V and 8 from J; bases not matched to a gene: 8.